These 30 T cell receptor beta chains came from one sample sequenced in a study of spatial heterogeneity in lung cancer. TCRdb itself ran the 5' RACE reads through MiXCR, one entry per CDR3 protein. The sample carries about 52,000 distinct CDR3 sequences, roughly 7.5% recorded once. Time point given: sample taken at primary tumor resection. Whole RNA obtained from tumor, nontumor lung or frozen PBMC underwent sequencing without sorting. Sequencing was performed on PBMCs, taken at surgery. The receptors derive from a female donor with early-stage non-small cell lung cancer.

The rearrangement joins TRBV7-9 to TRBJ2-5, with 8 positions matching TRBD2. CDR1 SEHNR and CDR2 FQNEAQ come from the germline V gene (reference sequence). V lost 5 bases to trimming and J lost 4 bases; unmatched junction nucleotides: 15. The CDR3 is 17 amino acids. CDR3 sequence: CASSPAQSGSWGETQYF. The CDR3 DNA is TGTGCCAGCAGCCCGGCTCAAAGCGGGAGTTGGGGAGAGACCCAGTACTTC.

Ten or more counts support this clonotype. This chain uses TRBV29-1 with TRBJ1-3, with 10 nucleotides matching TRBD1. The CDR3 runs 18 residues. V was clipped by 6 bases and J by 0 bases; unmatched bases: 14. CDR1 SQVTM and CDR2 ANQGSEA come from the germline V gene. CDR3 loop: CSVAGWTGGDSSGNTIYF. CDR3 nucleotide sequence: TGCAGCGTCGCCGGATGGACAGGGGGTGACAGCTCTGGAAACACCATATATTTT. The complete variable domain, with remaining parts taken from reference TRBV29-1 and TRBJ1-3, reads SAVISQKPSRDICQRGTSLTIQCQVDSQVTMMFWYRQQPGQSLTLIATANQGSEATYESGFVIDKFPISRPNLTFSTLTVSNMSPEDSSIYLCSVAGWTGGDSSGNTIYFGEGSWLTVV.

This clonotype has at least ten counts. The rearrangement joins TRBV2 to TRBJ2-7; the match to TRBD1 covers 7 bases. Looked up from germline, CDR1 is SNHLY and CDR2 is FYNNEI. The CDR3 has 15 amino acids. The J segment lost 0 bases and the V segment lost 6 bases, leaving 8 bases of the junction unmatched. CDR3 bases: TGTGCCAGCAGACCACACAGGGGCCGCTCCTACGAGCAGTACTTC. Translating it yields CASRPHRGRSYEQYF.

This clonotype was counted many times. The chain couples TRBV29-1 to TRBJ2-3, with D perhaps matching TRBD1 (6 bases). The CDR3 loop spans 12 amino acids. Germline loops: CDR1 SQVTM, CDR2 ANQGSEA. V was clipped by 4 bases and J by 6 bases, with 11 bases between them. CDR3 sequence reads: CSVGDRSDTQYF. The CDR3 DNA reads as TGCAGCGTTGGAGACAGGAGCGATACGCAGTATTTT.

Ten or more counts support this clonotype. The CDR3 nucleotides read TGCGCCAGCAGCTCGGACAGGGGAACAGATACGCAGTATTTT. Its translation is CASSSDRGTDTQYF. The rearrangement links TRBV5-1 to TRBJ2-3; 9 bases line up with TRBD1. Trimming cost V 3 bases and J 3 bases; bases outside gene matches: 2. The germline gives CDR1 SGHRS, CDR2 YFSETQ. This CDR3 is 14 amino acids long.

This clonotype was detected ten times or more. The gene calls are TRBV28 and TRBJ2-5, with D perhaps being TRBD1 or TRBD2 (5 bases each). Trimming pared 8 bases from V and 1 base from J, leaving 14 bases between. CDR3 length: 14 residues. Germline V gives CDR1 MDHEN, CDR2 SYDVKM. The CDR3 region is CASGDLGFQETQYF. CDR3 bases: TGTGCCAGCGGGGACCTGGGGTTCCAAGAGACCCAGTACTTC. The full variable domain, with the rest looked up from reference TRBV28 and TRBJ2-5, is DVKVTQSSRYLVKRTGEKVFLECVQDMDHENMFWYRQDPGLGLRLIYFSYDVKMKEKGDIPEGYSVSREKKERFSLILESASTNQTSMYLCASGDLGFQETQYFGPGTRLLVL.

The chain is built from TRBV3-1 and TRBJ2-2; D is unresolved. Germline loops: CDR1 LGHDT, CDR2 YNNKEL (reference sequence). The CDR3 runs to 12 residues. Trimming left V 4 bases short and J 4 bases short, with 4 bases between. CDR3 nucleotide sequence: TGTGCCAGCAGCCCCCTCACCGGGGAGCTGTTTTTT. This codes for CASSPLTGELFF.

This clonotype occurred a few times. The chain joins TRBV5-1 to TRBJ1-2, with TRBD1 as a possible D gene (5 bases). Trimming stripped 2 bases from V and 3 bases from J, with 8 bases between. This CDR3 has 13 amino acids. Germline CDR1 reads SGHRS; CDR2 reads YFSETQ. CDR3 coding DNA: TGCGCCAGCAGCTTTGGACAAGACTATGGCTACACCTTC. This sequence encodes CASSFGQDYGYTF.

This chain uses TRBV12-3 or TRBV12-4 with TRBJ1-5; D may be TRBD1 (5 bases). The V and J ends lost 1 base and 0 bases respectively, with 13 bases between them. The CDR3 totals 17 residues. The CDR3 DNA follows: TGTGCCAGCAGTTTAGGACAGCTGGGGTATAGCAATCAGCCCCAGCATTTT. It yields the protein CASSLGQLGYSNQPQHF.

The rearrangement links TRBV7-9 to TRBJ2-2; 8 nucleotides align to TRBD2. The V gene end was trimmed by 7 bases and the J gene end by 1 base; junction bases not matched to a gene: 8. CDR1 SEHNR and CDR2 FQNEAQ come from the germline V gene (reference sequence). The CDR3 has 16 residues. CDR3 in DNA: TGTGCCAGCACCTCCGCGGGGGGAGGGAACACCGGGGAGCTGTTTTTT. Its translation is CASTSAGGGNTGELFF.

There are many counts of this clonotype. The chain has TRBV18 and TRBJ1-4; a weak D match, TRBD1 (5 bases). Trimming took off 6 bases at V and 10 bases at J, with 18 bases between the two ends. In germline, CDR1 is KGHSH, CDR2 LQKENI. There are 14 residues in the CDR3. CDR3 sequence reads: CASSPGPGEIKLFF. In DNA, the CDR3 is TGTGCCAGCTCGCCGGGACCGGGCGAAATAAAACTGTTTTTT.

This clonotype was observed a handful of times. This chain connects TRBV5-1 to TRBJ2-2; D might be TRBD1 (7 bases). The CDR3 has 15 amino acids. Trimming removed 0 bases at V and 6 bases at J, with 12 bases between. Germline CDR1 SGHRS, CDR2 YFSETQ. The CDR3 loop reads CASSLVQGEAGELFF. The CDR3 DNA reads as TGCGCCAGCAGCTTGGTCCAGGGGGAGGCCGGGGAGCTGTTTTTT.

The table lists this clonotype with many counts. The genes are TRBV9 and TRBJ2-3; 7 bases match TRBD1. With 5 bases clipped from V and 7 bases from J, the junction kept 10 bases outside the gene matches. The CDR3 runs 14 residues. Germline CDR1 is SGDLS and CDR2 is YYNGEE. The CDR3 spells CASSGPGGVNTQYF. The CDR3 coding sequence is TGTGCCAGCAGTGGGCCAGGGGGTGTGAATACGCAGTATTTT.

This clonotype was detected many times. V and J are TRBV7-2 and TRBJ2-3, with 12 bases aligning to TRBD2. CDR3 size: 16 residues. Trimming took 5 bases from V and 5 from J; bases not matched to a gene: 8. Germline CDR1 and CDR2: SGHTA and FQGNSA. As DNA, the CDR3 is TGTGCCAGCAGCCCCCTAGCGGGGGGGCCGGAAGATACGCAGTATTTT. It codes for CASSPLAGGPEDTQYF.

This clonotype has ten or more counts. The genes are TRBV7-9 and TRBJ1-2; perhaps TRBD1 as D (5 bases). CDR1 is SEHNR and CDR2 is FQNEAQ in the germline V gene (reference sequence). V lost 4 bases to trimming and J lost 3 bases, with 12 bases between them. CDR3 length equals 14 residues. Here the CDR3 reads CASSSAGTDYGYTF. DNA for the CDR3: TGTGCCAGCAGCTCGGCAGGGACGGACTATGGCTACACCTTC.

In this sample, this clonotype turned up many times. The chain couples TRBV7-2 to TRBJ1-1; 11 nucleotides line up with TRBD1. The CDR3 sequence is 17 residues long. The ends lost 5 bases at V and 0 bases at J; junction bases unmatched: 8. Germline-derived CDR1 and CDR2 are SGHTA and FQGNSA. CDR3 DNA: TGTGCCAGCAGCCTGGACAGGGGGCGGTTCATGAACACTGAAGCTTTCTTT. Translating it yields CASSLDRGRFMNTEAFF.

There are many counts of this clonotype. The gene calls are TRBV5-1 and TRBJ2-1, with D possibly TRBD2 on 6 matching bases. The CDR3 sequence is 13 residues long. Looked up from germline, CDR1 is SGHRS and CDR2 is YFSETQ. V lost 7 bases, J lost 4 bases, and 12 bases lay in between. The CDR3 sequence: CASRWGEYNEQFF. DNA for the CDR3: TGCGCCAGCCGCTGGGGGGAGTACAATGAGCAGTTCTTC. Full variable domain (remainder filled in from reference TRBV5-1 and TRBJ2-1): KAGVTQTPRYLIKTRGQQVTLSCSPISGHRSVSWYQQTPGQGLQFLFEYFSETQRNKGNFPGRFSGRQFSNSRSEMNVSTLELGDSALYLCASRWGEYNEQFFGPGTRLTVL.

This clonotype was recorded many times. The chain has TRBV10-3 and TRBJ2-1; TRBD1 aligns across 9 bases. After removal of 4 bases from V and 3 bases from J, the junction contained 4 bases not matched to a gene. CDR1 ENHRY and CDR2 SYGVKD come from the germline V gene. The CDR3 runs 15 residues. The CDR3 here is CAISADRGYYNEQFF. The DNA of the CDR3 is TGTGCCATCAGTGCGGACAGGGGCTACTACAATGAGCAGTTCTTC.

Many counts were recorded for this clonotype. This sequence joins TRBV29-1 and TRBJ2-1; D is possibly TRBD1 (5 bases). Trimming shortened V by 4 bases and J by 8 bases, and 12 bases separated the two germline ends. From germline, CDR1 is SQVTM and CDR2 ANQGSEA. CDR3 length: 12 amino acids. For the CDR3, the DNA is TGCAGCGTTGTGGAAGGGGTCCATGAGCAGTTCTTC. Protein: CSVVEGVHEQFF.

This clonotype has just a few counts. The chain links TRBV12-3 or TRBV12-4 to TRBJ2-1, with D possibly being TRBD1 or TRBD2 (5 bases each). The CDR3 extends over 15 amino acids. Trimming cost V 7 bases and J 0 bases, with 13 bases left between them. The CDR3 nucleotides are TGTGCCAGCACTATGGGGGTGGGCTCCTACAATGAGCAGTTCTTC. This encodes CASTMGVGSYNEQFF.

This clonotype was detected only a few times. The chain couples TRBV24-1 to TRBJ1-2; possibly TRBD1 for D (5 bases). Deletions cut 0 bases from V and 13 bases from J, with 8 bases between. In germline, CDR1 is KGHDR, CDR2 SFDVKD. The CDR3 sequence is 11 residues long. This chain's CDR3 is CATSDLQGLTF. Written as DNA, the CDR3 is TGTGCCACCAGTGATTTGCAGGGTCTCACCTTC.

This clonotype was observed at least ten times. J is TRBJ2-1 and V is TRBV11-2, with a tentative D call TRBD2 (7 bases). CDR3 length: 16 residues. CDR1 and CDR2 (germline): SGHAT, FQNNGV. The V end lost 1 base, the J end lost 6 bases, and 16 bases lay between the germline ends. The CDR3 sequence: CASSLVGGAPFNEQFF. In nucleotides, the CDR3 is TGTGCCAGCAGCTTAGTGGGGGGGGCCCCCTTCAATGAGCAGTTCTTC.

This clonotype was counted at least ten times. This chain connects TRBV6-2 or TRBV6-3 to TRBJ2-1, with D possibly being TRBD1 or TRBD2 (6 bases each). The CDR3 has 15 amino acids. Germline V gene sequence: CDR1 MNHEY, CDR2 SVGEGT. Trimming removed 11 bases from V and 10 bases from J, with 27 bases in between. The CDR3 sequence is CASNPTGRGLKEQFF. In DNA form, the CDR3 reads TGTGCCTCCAATCCTACAGGGAGAGGACTAAAGGAGCAGTTCTTC.

This clonotype occurred many times. This sequence joins TRBV5-1 and TRBJ2-7; D may match TRBD1 or TRBD2 (5 bases each). In germline, CDR1 is SGHRS, CDR2 YFSETQ. The CDR3 is 16 amino acids. V was trimmed by 0 bases and J by 2 bases, leaving 15 bases between them. CDR3 in DNA: TGCGCCAGCAGCTTGGCCAGTGGGACGTACCCCTACGAGCAGTACTTC. It encodes CASSLASGTYPYEQYF. Variable domain in full (rest from reference TRBV5-1 and TRBJ2-7): KAGVTQTPRYLIKTRGQQVTLSCSPISGHRSVSWYQQTPGQGLQFLFEYFSETQRNKGNFPGRFSGRQFSNSRSEMNVSTLELGDSALYLCASSLASGTYPYEQYFGPGTRLTVT.

This clonotype was observed a handful of times. V gene TRBV7-2 combines with J gene TRBJ2-2; no definite D call. The CDR3 is 12 amino acids. From germline, CDR1 is SGHTA and CDR2 FQGNSA. Trimming removed 3 bases at V and 3 bases at J, with 2 bases between. Here the CDR3 reads CASSLYTGELFF. CDR3 coding DNA: TGTGCCAGCAGCTTGTACACCGGGGAGCTGTTTTTT.

The sample holds many counts of this clonotype. This chain connects TRBV5-1 to TRBJ1-1, with 8 bases fitting TRBD1. J gave up 3 bases and V 7 bases, and 11 bases lay outside the gene matches. Germline CDR1 and CDR2: SGHRS and YFSETQ. The length of the CDR3 is 15 residues. CDR3 coding DNA: TGCGCCAGCCGGACTCAGGGGGCGTACGACACTGAAGCTTTCTTT. Amino acids: CASRTQGAYDTEAFF. The full variable domain, its missing parts supplied by reference TRBV5-1 and TRBJ1-1, is KAGVTQTPRYLIKTRGQQVTLSCSPISGHRSVSWYQQTPGQGLQFLFEYFSETQRNKGNFPGRFSGRQFSNSRSEMNVSTLELGDSALYLCASRTQGAYDTEAFFGQGTRLTVV.

The V gene is TRBV20-1, the J gene TRBJ2-1; 9 nucleotides match TRBD1. The CDR3 is 14 amino acids. Germline CDR1 reads DFQATT; CDR2 reads SNEGSKA (reference sequence). Trimming removed 7 bases from V and 2 bases from J; junction bases left unmatched: 6. CDR3 DNA: TGCAGTGGTACCGGGACAGGGCCCTACAATGAGCAGTTCTTC. Protein: CSGTGTGPYNEQFF.

This clonotype was detected ten times or more. This chain joins TRBV4-1 and TRBJ2-7; 7 nucleotides line up with TRBD1. The CDR3 spans 17 residues. Germline loops: CDR1 MGHRA, CDR2 YSYEKL. J was trimmed by 0 bases and V by 4 bases; bases with no gene match: 12. The CDR3 nucleotides are TGCGCCAGCAGCCCCGACTCCGGGACAGCTGACTCCTACGAGCAGTACTTC. This sequence encodes CASSPDSGTADSYEQYF.

Many counts were recorded for this clonotype. The J gene is TRBJ2-1, the V gene TRBV5-1; no clear D. Trimming left V 0 bases short and J 0 bases short, with 4 bases between. This CDR3 comprises 14 residues. Germline CDR1 and CDR2: SGHRS and YFSETQ. CDR3 nucleotides: TGCGCCAGCAGCTTGGATGGCTCCTACAATGAGCAGTTCTTC. Encoded protein: CASSLDGSYNEQFF.

The genes are TRBV24-1 and TRBJ2-2; a possible D gene is TRBD1 (5 bases). The CDR3 runs to 12 residues. V dropped 10 bases and J dropped 8 bases, with 13 bases sitting between them. Germline V lookup: CDR1 KGHDR, CDR2 SFDVKD. The CDR3 coding sequence is TGTGCCACTTCGGAAAGGGGTGGGGAGCTGTTTTTT. This encodes CATSERGGELFF.